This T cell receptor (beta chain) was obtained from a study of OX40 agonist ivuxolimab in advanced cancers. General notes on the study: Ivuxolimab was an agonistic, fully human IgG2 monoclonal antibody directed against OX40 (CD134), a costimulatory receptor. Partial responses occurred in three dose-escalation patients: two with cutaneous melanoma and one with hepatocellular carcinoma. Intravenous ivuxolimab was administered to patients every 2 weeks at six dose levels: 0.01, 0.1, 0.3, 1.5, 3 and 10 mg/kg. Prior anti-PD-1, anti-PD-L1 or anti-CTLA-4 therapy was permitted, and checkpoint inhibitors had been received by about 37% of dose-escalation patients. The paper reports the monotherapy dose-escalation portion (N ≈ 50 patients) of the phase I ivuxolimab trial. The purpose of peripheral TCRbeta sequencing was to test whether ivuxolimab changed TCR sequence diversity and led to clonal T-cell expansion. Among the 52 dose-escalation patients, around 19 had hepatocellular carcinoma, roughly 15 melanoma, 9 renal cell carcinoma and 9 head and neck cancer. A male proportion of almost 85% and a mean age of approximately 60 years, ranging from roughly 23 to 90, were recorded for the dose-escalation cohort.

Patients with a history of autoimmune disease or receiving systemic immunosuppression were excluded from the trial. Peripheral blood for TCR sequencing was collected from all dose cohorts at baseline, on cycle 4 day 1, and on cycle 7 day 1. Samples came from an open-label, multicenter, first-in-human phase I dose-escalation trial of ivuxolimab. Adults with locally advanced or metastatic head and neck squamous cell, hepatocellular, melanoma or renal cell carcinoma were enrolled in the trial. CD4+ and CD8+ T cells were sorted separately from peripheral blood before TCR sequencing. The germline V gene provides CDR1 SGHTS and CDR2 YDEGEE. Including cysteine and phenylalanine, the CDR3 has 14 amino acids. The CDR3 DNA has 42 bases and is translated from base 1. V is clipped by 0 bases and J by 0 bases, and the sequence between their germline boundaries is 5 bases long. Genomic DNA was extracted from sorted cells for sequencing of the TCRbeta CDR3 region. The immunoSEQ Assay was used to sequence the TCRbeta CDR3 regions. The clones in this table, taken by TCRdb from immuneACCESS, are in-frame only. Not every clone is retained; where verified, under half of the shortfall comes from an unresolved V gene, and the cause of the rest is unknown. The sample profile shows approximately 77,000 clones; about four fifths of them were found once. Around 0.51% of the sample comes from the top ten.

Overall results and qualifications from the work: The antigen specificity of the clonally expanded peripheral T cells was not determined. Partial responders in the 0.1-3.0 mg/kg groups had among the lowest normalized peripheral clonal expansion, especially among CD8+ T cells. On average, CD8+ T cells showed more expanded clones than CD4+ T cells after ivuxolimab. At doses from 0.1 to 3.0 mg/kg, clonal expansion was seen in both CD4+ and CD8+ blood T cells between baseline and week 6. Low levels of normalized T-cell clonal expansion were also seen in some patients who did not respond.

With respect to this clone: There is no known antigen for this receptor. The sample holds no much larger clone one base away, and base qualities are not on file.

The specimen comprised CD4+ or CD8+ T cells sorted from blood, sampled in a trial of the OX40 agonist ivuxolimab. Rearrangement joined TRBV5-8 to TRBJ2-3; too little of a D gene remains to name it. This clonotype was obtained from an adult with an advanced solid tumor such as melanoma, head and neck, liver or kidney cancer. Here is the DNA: TGTGCCAGCAGCTTGGCCACTAGCACAGATACGCAGTATTTT. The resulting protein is CASSLATSTDTQYF.